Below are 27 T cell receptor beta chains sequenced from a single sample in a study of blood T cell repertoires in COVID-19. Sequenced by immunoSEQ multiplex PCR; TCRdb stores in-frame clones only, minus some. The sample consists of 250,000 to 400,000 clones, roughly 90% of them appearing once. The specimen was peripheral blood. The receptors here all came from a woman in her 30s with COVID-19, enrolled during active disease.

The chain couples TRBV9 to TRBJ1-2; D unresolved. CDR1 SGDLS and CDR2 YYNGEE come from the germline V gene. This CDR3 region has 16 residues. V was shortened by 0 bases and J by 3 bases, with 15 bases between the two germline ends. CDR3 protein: CASSVADGISHYGYTF. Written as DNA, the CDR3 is TGTGCCAGCAGCGTAGCGGACGGGATCTCTCACTATGGCTACACCTTC.

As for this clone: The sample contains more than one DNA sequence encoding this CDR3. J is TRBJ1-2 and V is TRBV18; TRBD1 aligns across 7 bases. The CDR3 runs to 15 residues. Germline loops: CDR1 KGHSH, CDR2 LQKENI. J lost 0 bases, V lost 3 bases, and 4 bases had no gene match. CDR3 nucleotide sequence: TGTGCCAGCTCACCTGATGGGACAGCTAACTATGGCTACACCTTC. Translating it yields CASSPDGTANYGYTF.

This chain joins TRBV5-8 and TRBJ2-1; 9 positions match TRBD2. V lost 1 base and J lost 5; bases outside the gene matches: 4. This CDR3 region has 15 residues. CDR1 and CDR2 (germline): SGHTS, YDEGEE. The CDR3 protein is CASSLLREGNNEQFF. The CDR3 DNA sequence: TGTGCCAGCAGCTTGTTGCGGGAGGGGAACAATGAGCAGTTCTTC.

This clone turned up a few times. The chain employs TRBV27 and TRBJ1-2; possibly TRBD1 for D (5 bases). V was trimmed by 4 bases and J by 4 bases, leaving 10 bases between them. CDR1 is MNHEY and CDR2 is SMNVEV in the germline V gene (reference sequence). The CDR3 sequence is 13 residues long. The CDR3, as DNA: TGTGCCAGCAGTTCAGACAGCCTCTATGGCTACACCTTC. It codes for CASSSDSLYGYTF.

The CDR3 sequence: CAISTDRSYNEQFF. CDR3 bases: TGCGCCATTTCGACAGATAGGTCCTACAATGAGCAGTTCTTC. The chain carries TRBV10-2 and TRBJ2-1; D might be TRBD1 (5 bases). Germline V gene sequence: CDR1 WSHSY, CDR2 SAAADI. CDR3 length: 14 amino acids. V dropped 10 bases and J dropped 1 base, with 14 bases sitting between them.

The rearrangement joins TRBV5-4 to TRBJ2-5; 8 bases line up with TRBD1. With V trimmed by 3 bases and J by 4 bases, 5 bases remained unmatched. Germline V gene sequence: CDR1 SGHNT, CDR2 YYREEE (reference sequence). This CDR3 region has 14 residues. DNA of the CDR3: TGTGCCAGCAGCTCCGGGGACAGGCGAGAGACCCAGTACTTC. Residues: CASSSGDRRETQYF. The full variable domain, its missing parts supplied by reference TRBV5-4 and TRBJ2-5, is ETGVTQSPTHLIKTRGQQVTLRCSSQSGHNTVSWYQQALGQGPQFIFQYYREEENGRGNFPPRFSGLQFPNYSSELNVNALELDDSALYLCASSSGDRRETQYFGPGTRLLVL.

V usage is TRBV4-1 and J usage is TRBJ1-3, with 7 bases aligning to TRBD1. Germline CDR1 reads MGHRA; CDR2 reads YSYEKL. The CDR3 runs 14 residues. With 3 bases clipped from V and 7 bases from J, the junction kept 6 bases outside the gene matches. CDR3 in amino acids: CASSQDDRVNTIYF. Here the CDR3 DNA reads TGCGCCAGCAGCCAGGATGACAGGGTGAACACCATATATTTT.

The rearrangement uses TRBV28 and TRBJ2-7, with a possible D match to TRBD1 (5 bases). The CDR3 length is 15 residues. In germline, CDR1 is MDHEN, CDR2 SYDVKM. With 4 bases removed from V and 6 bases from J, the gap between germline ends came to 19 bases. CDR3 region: CASSSETLTGSEQYF. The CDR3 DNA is TGTGCCAGCAGTTCGGAAACCTTAACAGGATCCGAGCAGTACTTC.

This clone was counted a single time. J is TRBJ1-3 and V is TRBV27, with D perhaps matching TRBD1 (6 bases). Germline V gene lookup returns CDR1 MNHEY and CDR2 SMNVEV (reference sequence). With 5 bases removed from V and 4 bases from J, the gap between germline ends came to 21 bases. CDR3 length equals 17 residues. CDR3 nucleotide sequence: TGTGCCAGCAGTCCCTACTCGCTCCTACAGGGCGGAAACACCATATATTTT. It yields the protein CASSPYSLLQGGNTIYF.

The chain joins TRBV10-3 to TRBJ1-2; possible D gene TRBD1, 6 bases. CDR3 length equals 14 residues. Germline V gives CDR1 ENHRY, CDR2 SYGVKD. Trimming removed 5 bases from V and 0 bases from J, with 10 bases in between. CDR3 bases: TGTGCCATCAGTAGGGACACAGCTAACTATGGCTACACCTTC. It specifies CAISRDTANYGYTF.

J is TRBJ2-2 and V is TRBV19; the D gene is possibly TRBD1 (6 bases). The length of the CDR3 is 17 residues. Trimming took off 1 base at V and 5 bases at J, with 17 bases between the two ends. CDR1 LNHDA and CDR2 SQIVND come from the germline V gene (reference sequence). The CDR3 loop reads CASSIGGQGIETGELFF. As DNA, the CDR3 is TGTGCCAGTAGTATAGGGGGGCAGGGGATCGAAACCGGGGAGCTGTTTTTT.

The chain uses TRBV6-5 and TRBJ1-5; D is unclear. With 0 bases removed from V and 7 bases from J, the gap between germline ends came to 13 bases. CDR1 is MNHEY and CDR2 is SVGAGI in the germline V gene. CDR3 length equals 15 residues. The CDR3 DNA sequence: TGTGCCAGCAGTTACTCGATGCAGGATGGGCAGCCCCAGCATTTT. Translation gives CASSYSMQDGQPQHF.

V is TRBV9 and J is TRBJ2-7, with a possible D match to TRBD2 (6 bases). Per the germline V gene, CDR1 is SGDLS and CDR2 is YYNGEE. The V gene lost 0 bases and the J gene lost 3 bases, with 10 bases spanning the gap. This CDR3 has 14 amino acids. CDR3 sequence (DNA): TGTGCCAGCAGCGTAGGATCTAGCGACTACGAGCAGTACTTC. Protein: CASSVGSSDYEQYF.

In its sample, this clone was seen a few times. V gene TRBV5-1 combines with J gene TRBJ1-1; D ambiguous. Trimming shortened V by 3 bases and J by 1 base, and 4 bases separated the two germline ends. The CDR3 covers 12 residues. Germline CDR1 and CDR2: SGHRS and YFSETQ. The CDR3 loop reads CASSSSNTEAFF. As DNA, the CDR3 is TGCGCCAGCAGCTCCTCGAACACTGAAGCTTTCTTT. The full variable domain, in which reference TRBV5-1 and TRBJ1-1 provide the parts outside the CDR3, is KAGVTQTPRYLIKTRGQQVTLSCSPISGHRSVSWYQQTPGQGLQFLFEYFSETQRNKGNFPGRFSGRQFSNSRSEMNVSTLELGDSALYLCASSSSNTEAFFGQGTRLTVV.

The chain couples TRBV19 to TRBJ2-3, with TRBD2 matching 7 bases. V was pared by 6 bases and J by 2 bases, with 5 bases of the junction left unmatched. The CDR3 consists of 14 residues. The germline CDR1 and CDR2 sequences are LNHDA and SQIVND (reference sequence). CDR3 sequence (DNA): TGTGCCAGTAGCCGGGGGGACCTCACAGATACGCAGTATTTT. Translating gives CASSRGDLTDTQYF.

The CDR3 DNA is TGTGCCAGCAGCCAAAACACCTATGGCTACACCTTC. Amino acids: CASSQNTYGYTF. This chain links TRBV11-2 with TRBJ1-2; D remains unclear. Trimming left V 5 bases short and J 4 bases short, with 8 bases between. CDR3 length: 12 amino acids. Per germline, CDR1 SGHAT and CDR2 FQNNGV.

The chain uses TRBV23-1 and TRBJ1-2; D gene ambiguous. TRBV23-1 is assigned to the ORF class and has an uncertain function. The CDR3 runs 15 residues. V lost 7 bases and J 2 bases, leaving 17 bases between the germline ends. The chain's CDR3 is CASTPVGGRNYGYTF. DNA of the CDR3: TGCGCCAGCACCCCCGTGGGTGGGAGGAACTATGGCTACACCTTC.

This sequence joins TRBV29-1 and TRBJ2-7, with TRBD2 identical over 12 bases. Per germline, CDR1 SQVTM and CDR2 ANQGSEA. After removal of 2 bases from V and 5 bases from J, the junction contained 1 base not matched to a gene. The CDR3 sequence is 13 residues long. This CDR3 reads CSVERLAGDEQYF. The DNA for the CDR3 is TGCAGCGTTGAAAGACTAGCGGGAGACGAGCAGTACTTC.

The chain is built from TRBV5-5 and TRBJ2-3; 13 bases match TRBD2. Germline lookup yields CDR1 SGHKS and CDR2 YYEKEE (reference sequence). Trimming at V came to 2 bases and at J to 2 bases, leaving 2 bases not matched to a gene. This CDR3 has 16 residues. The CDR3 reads CASSFGTSGITDTQYF. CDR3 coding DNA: TGTGCCAGCAGCTTTGGGACTAGCGGGATCACAGATACGCAGTATTTT.

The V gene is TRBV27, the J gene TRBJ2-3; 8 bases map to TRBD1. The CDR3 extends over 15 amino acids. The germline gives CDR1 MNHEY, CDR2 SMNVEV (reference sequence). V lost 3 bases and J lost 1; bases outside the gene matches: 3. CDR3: CASSLEGQGTDTQYF. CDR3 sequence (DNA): TGTGCCAGCAGTTTGGAGGGACAGGGCACAGATACGCAGTATTTT.

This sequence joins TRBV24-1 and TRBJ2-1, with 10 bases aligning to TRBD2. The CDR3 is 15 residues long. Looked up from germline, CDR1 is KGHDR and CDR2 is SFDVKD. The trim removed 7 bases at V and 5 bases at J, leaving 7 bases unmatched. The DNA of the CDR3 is TGTGCCACCAGGGGCGGACTAGCGGAAAACAATGAGCAGTTCTTC. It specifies CATRGGLAENNEQFF.

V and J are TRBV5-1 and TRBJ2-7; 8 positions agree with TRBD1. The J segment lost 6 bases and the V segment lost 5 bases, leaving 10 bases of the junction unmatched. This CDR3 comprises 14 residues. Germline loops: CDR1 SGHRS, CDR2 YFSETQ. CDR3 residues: CASRIQGDISEQYF. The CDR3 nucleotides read TGCGCCAGCAGGATACAGGGGGACATTAGCGAGCAGTACTTC. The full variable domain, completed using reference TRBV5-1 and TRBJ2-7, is KAGVTQTPRYLIKTRGQQVTLSCSPISGHRSVSWYQQTPGQGLQFLFEYFSETQRNKGNFPGRFSGRQFSNSRSEMNVSTLELGDSALYLCASRIQGDISEQYFGPGTRLTVT.

CDR3 DNA sequence: TGCGCCAGCAGCGCCGGGACAGGGGATTTGATCGAGCAGTACTTC. It yields the protein CASSAGTGDLIEQYF. The chain recombines TRBV5-1 with TRBJ2-7; TRBD1 agrees at 10 bases. The CDR3 contains 15 residues. Germline CDR1 and CDR2: SGHRS and YFSETQ. With V trimmed by 4 bases and J by 6 bases, 10 bases remained unmatched.

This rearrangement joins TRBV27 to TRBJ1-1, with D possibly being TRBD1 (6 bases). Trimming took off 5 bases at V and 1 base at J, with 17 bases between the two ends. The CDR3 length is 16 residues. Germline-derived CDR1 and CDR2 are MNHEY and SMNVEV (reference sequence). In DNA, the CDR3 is TGTGCCAGCAGTAAGCTAAGTCGGACAGCGAACACTGAAGCTTTCTTT. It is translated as CASSKLSRTANTEAFF.

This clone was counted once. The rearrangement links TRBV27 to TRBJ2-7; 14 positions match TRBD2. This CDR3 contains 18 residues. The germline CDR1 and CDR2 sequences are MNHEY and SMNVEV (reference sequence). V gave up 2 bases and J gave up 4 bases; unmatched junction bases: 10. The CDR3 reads CASSLLGLAGESSYEQYF. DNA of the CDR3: TGTGCCAGCAGTTTACTGGGACTAGCGGGAGAGTCATCATACGAGCAGTACTTC.

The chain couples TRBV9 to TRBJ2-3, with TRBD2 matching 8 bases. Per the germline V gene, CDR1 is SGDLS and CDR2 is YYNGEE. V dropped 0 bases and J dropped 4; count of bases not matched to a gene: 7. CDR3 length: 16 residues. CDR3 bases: TGTGCCAGCAGCGTAGCCCCCAGCGGGAGCGCAGATACGCAGTATTTT. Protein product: CASSVAPSGSADTQYF. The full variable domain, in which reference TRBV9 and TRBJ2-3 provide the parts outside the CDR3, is DSGVTQTPKHLITATGQRVTLRCSPRSGDLSVYWYQQSLDQGLQFLIQYYNGEERAKGNILERFSAQQFPDLHSELNLSSLELGDSALYFCASSVAPSGSADTQYFGPGTRLTVL.

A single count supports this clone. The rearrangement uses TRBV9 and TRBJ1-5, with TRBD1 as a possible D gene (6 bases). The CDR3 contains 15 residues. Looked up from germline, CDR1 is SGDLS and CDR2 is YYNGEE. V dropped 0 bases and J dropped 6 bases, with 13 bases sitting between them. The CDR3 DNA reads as TGTGCCAGCAGCGTAGAGGAGGGGGAGGGTCAGCCCCAGCATTTT. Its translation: CASSVEEGEGQPQHF.